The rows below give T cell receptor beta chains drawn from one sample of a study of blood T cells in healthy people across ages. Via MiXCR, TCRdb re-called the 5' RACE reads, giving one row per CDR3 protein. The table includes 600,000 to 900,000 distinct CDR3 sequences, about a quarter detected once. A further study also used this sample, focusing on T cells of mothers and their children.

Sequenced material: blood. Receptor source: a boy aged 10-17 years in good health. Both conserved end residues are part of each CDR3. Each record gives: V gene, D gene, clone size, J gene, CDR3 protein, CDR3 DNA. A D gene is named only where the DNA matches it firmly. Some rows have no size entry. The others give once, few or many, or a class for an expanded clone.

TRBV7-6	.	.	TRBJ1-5	CASSSPGGRVRGNQPQHF	TGTGCCAGCAGCTCCCCCGGGGGCAGGGTGAGGGGAAATCAGCCCCAGCATTTT
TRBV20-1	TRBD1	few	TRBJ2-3	CSALRDSSTDTQYF	TGCAGTGCTCTCCGGGACAGCAGCACAGATACGCAGTATTTT
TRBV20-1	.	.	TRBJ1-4	CSAARGGEANEKLFF	TGCAGTGCGGCAAGGGGAGGCGAGGCTAATGAAAAACTGTTTTTT
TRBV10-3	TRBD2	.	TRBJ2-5	CAISNGTRVETQYF	TGTGCCATCAGCAACGGGACTAGGGTAGAGACCCAGTACTTC
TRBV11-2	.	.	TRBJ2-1	CASSYGGPLYNEQFF	TGTGCCAGCAGTTACGGGGGGCCCCTCTACAATGAGCAGTTCTTC
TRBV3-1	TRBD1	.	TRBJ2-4	CASSPDRVQNIQYF	TGTGCCAGCAGCCCTGACAGGGTCCAAAACATTCAGTACTTC
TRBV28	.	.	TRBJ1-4	CASRLQGNEKLFF	TGTGCCAGCAGACTCCAGGGTAATGAAAAACTGTTTTTT
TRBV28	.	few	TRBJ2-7	CATCRDQGGNEQYF	TGTGCCACCTGCCGAGACCAGGGCGGGAACGAGCAGTACTTC
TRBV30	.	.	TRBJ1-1	CAWRSRTEAFF	TGTGCCTGGAGAAGCAGAACTGAAGCTTTCTTT
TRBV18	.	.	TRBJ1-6	CASSLRSGAGNSPLHF	TGTGCCAGCTCACTGAGATCCGGGGCAGGAAATTCACCCCTCCACTTT
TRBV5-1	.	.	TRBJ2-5	CASTLSGGPQETQYF	TGCGCCAGCACCCTGTCGGGGGGCCCCCAAGAGACCCAGTACTTC
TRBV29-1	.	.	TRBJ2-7	CSVEGRPPSYEQYF	TGCAGCGTTGAGGGACGGCCCCCTTCCTACGAGCAGTACTTC
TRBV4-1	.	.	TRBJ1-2	CASSPPSDSGVGGYTF	TGCGCCAGCAGCCCCCCTTCCGACAGCGGGGTAGGAGGCTACACCTTC
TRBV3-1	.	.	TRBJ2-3	CASSQLVTGRNMYF	TGTGCCAGCAGCCAACTCGTCACGGGACGAAATATGTATTTT
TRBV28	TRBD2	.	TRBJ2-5	CASSFPLAGGLETQYF	TGTGCCAGCAGTTTCCCCCTAGCGGGGGGATTGGAGACCCAGTACTTC
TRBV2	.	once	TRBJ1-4	CASRVLNEKLFF	TGTGCCAGCAGGGTTTTGAATGAAAAACTGTTTTTT